This T cell receptor (beta chain) was obtained from a study of HIV-infected patients and healthy controls. Each CDR3 protein is one row after TCRdb ran MiXCR on the 5' RACE reads. The data hold 15,000 to 20,000 distinct CDR3 sequences, with about a sixth observed a single time. Sequencing was carried out using CD8+ T cells from blood. This sequence was found in a human donor in good health.

CDR3 sequence (DNA): TGTGCCAGCTCACCACGGCGGGACCACACAGATACGCAGTATTTT. This codes for CASSPRRDHTDTQYF. The chain couples TRBV18 to TRBJ2-3; D possibly corresponds to TRBD2 (6 bases). In germline, CDR1 is KGHSH, CDR2 LQKENI. Trimming removed 1 base from V and 2 bases from J, with 10 bases in between. The CDR3 has 15 amino acids.